Below are 3 T cell receptor beta chains sequenced from a single sample in a study of cytotoxic CD8 clonotypes in ibrutinib-treated CLL. Data came from immunoSEQ multiplex PCR; TCRdb stores just in-frame clones and leaves some out. The sample shows hundreds of thousands of clones, roughly 85% of them seen only once. Sequencing was performed on PBMCs, taken before ibrutinib treatment. The source of these receptors is a human donor with chronic lymphocytic leukemia.

This clone turned up a few times. The rearrangement joins TRBV2 to TRBJ1-1; no clear D. The germline gives CDR1 SNHLY, CDR2 FYNNEI. The CDR3 is 13 amino acids. Trimming stripped 6 bases from V and 3 bases from J, with 11 bases between. CDR3 nucleotides: TGTGCCAGCAGCATTAGGGTAGACACTGAAGCTTTCTTT. Protein: CASSIRVDTEAFF.

This clone was found once. This chain uses TRBV30 with TRBJ2-1; 10 bases align to TRBD2. The CDR3 is 15 residues long. J gave up 5 bases and V 0 bases, and 4 bases lay outside the gene matches. Per germline, CDR1 GTSNPN and CDR2 SVGIG (reference sequence). The CDR3, as DNA: TGTGCCTGGAGTGTAGCGGGAGGGGGCCACAATGAGCAGTTCTTC. Translation: CAWSVAGGGHNEQFF.

The gene calls are TRBV14 and TRBJ2-1; no clear D. Germline CDR1 reads SGHDN; CDR2 reads FVKESK. V gave up 1 base and J gave up 6 bases, with 10 bases separating them. The CDR3 totals 14 residues. CDR3 region: CASSQAFQPNEQFF. The CDR3 DNA is TGTGCCAGCAGCCAAGCGTTTCAGCCCAATGAGCAGTTCTTC.